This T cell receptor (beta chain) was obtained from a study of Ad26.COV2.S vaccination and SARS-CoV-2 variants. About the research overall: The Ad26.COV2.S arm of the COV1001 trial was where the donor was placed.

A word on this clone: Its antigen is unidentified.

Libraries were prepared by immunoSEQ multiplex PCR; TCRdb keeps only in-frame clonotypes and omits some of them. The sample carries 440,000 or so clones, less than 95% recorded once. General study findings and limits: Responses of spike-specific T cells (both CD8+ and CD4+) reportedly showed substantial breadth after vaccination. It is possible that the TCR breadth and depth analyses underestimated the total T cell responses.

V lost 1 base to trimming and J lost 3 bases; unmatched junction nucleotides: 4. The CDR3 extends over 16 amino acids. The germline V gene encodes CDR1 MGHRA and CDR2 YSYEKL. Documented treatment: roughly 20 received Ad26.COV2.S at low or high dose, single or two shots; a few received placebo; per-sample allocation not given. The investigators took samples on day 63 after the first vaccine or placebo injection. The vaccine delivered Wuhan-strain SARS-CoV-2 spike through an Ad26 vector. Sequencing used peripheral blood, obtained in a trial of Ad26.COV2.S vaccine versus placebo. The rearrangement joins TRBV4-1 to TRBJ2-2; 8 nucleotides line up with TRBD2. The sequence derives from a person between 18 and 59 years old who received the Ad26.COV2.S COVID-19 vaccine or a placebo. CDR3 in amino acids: CASSQGGRWDTGELFF. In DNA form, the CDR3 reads TGCGCCAGCAGCCAAGGCGGGAGGTGGGACACCGGGGAGCTGTTTTTT.